Sequencing of this T cell receptor (beta chain) was carried out in a study of T cell responses to AZD1222 COVID-19 vaccine. For the study at large: Pooled together were second doses at about 4 or about 12 weeks.

The data were produced by immunoSEQ multiplex PCR, yet TCRdb's version contains in-frame clones alone and is incomplete. Here the sample spans about 110,000 clones, 86% being singletons. Of note for this clone: Its antigen is still unknown.

Germline CDR1 reads LNHDA; CDR2 reads SQIVND (reference sequence). This CDR3 is built from 15 residues. With 7 bases removed from V and 5 bases from J, the gap between germline ends came to 20 bases. General study findings and limits: Among AZD1222 vaccinees, only five or six were seropositive at baseline. Nearly half of unique spike-specific TCRs reportedly avoided B.1.351 and B.1.1.7 mutated regions. Spike-specific TCR breadth rose after two AZD1222 doses, and depth rose as well.

The J gene is TRBJ1-2, the V gene TRBV19, with a weak D call TRBD1 (5 bases). Specimen: peripheral blood, collected on day 0 of AZD1222 vaccination. The receptor was derived from an adult in good health. The CDR3 nucleotides read TGTGCCAGTACATGGGGCCTCTCAGGAGGGTATGGCTACACCTTC. It encodes CASTWGLSGGYGYTF. The full variable domain, in which reference TRBV19 and TRBJ1-2 provide the parts outside the CDR3, is DGGITQSPKYLFRKEGQNVTLSCEQNLNHDAMYWYRQDPGQGLRLIYYSQIVNDFQKGDIAEGYSVSREKKESFPLTVTSAQKNPTAFYLCASTWGLSGGYGYTFGSGTRLTVV.